This entry describes one T cell receptor beta chain. The data are from a study of blood T cell repertoires in COVID-19. Profiling relied on immunoSEQ multiplex PCR, and the TCRdb table lists in-frame clones only, not all of them. The sample yields about 68,000 clones, roughly 88% seen once. The germline gives CDR1 MRHNA, CDR2 SNTAGT. Trimming pared 2 bases from V and 1 base from J, leaving 7 bases between. The CDR3 consists of 14 residues. Specimen: peripheral blood. The V call is TRBV6-4, the J call TRBJ2-3; D remains ambiguous. The receptor comes from a human donor in a cohort sampled during active COVID-19. The CDR3: CASSDQRGTDTQYF. CDR3 sequence (DNA): TGTGCCAGCAGTGACCAGCGAGGCACAGATACGCAGTATTTT.